This T cell receptor (beta chain) was sequenced in a study of spatial heterogeneity in lung cancer. The germline V gene has CDR1 LGHDT and CDR2 YNNKEL (reference sequence). Trimming took off 6 bases at V and 7 bases at J, with 18 bases between the two ends. This CDR3 contains 14 residues. A distinct unique molecular identifier was carried by each TCR cDNA molecule. MiXCR, applied by TCRdb to the 5' RACE reads, yields one record per CDR3 protein. The table records approximately 22,000 distinct CDR3 sequences, 3.5% to 5.5% of them present only once. This clonotype was picked up many times. Time point meaning: sample taken at primary tumor resection. Tumor, nontumor lung or frozen PBMC supplied whole RNA that was sequenced unsorted.

Sample: PBMCs, taken at surgery. The chain uses TRBV3-1 and TRBJ1-1, with unresolved D. This clonotype was sampled from a male donor with early-stage non-small cell lung cancer. The CDR3 region has the DNA TGTGCCAGCAGTCTTCAGGCCTCCTACGTTGAAGCTTTCTTT. Amino acid sequence: CASSLQASYVEAFF.